This T cell receptor (beta chain) was captured by sequencing in a study of patients and donors after allogeneic stem cell transplantation. The CDR3 has 11 residues. In germline, CDR1 is SQVTM, CDR2 ANQGSEA. Trimming took 7 bases from V and 2 from J; bases not matched to a gene: 1. In this sample, this clonotype turned up a few times. Using its own MiXCR run on the RT-PCR reads, TCRdb lists one record per CDR3 protein. The sample holds 65,000 to 80,000 distinct CDR3 sequences; about 25% are singletons and the top ten take 26%. The sequenced sample was blood, either unsorted or a sorted T cell fraction (not recorded which). The genes are TRBV29-1 and TRBJ1-2; 7 nucleotides agree with TRBD1. The sequence came from a human donor who was either an allogeneic HSCT recipient or a stem cell or donor lymphocyte infusion donor (not recorded which). It is not recorded whose cells these are; they may come from a transplant donor. This chain's CDR3 is CSGGQNYGYTF. In DNA, the CDR3 is TGCAGCGGGGGACAGAACTATGGCTACACCTTC.